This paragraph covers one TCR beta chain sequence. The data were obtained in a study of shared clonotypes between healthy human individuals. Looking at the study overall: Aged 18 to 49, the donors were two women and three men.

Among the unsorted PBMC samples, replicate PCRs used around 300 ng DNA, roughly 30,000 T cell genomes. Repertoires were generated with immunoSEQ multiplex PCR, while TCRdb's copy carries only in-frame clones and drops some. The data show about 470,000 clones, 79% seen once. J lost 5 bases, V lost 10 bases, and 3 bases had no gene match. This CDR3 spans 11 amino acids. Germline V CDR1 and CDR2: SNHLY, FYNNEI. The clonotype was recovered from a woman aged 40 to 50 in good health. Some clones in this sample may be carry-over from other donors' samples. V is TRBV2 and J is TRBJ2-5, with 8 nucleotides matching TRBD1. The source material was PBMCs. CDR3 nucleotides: TGTGCCACAGGGGGCTTTGAGACCCAGTACTTC. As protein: CATGGFETQYF.